Below, 31 T cell receptor beta chains from the same sample are listed, as sequenced in a study of blood T cell repertoires in COVID-19. Measured with immunoSEQ multiplex PCR; TCRdb has only the in-frame clones, and not every one. Here the sample spans roughly 380,000 clones, over 85% being singletons. The material sequenced was peripheral blood. The receptors were sampled from a woman aged 55-70 years with COVID-19, enrolled during active disease.

The chain uses TRBV28 and TRBJ2-7; D not certain. The CDR3 totals 12 residues. V lost 8 bases, J lost 1 base, and 9 bases lay in between. CDR1 and CDR2 (germline): MDHEN, SYDVKM. This CDR3 reads CASGRTSYEQYF. CDR3 DNA: TGTGCCAGCGGCCGAACATCCTACGAGCAGTACTTC. The full variable domain, its missing parts supplied by reference TRBV28 and TRBJ2-7, is DVKVTQSSRYLVKRTGEKVFLECVQDMDHENMFWYRQDPGLGLRLIYFSYDVKMKEKGDIPEGYSVSREKKERFSLILESASTNQTSMYLCASGRTSYEQYFGPGTRLTVT.

Points on this clone: Other nucleotide sequences from this sample produce the same CDR3. This rearrangement joins TRBV5-1 to TRBJ1-2; 10 bases agree with TRBD1. Germline CDR1 is SGHRS and CDR2 is YFSETQ. This CDR3 has 14 amino acids. The J segment lost 5 bases and the V segment lost 0 bases, leaving 1 base of the junction unmatched. CDR3 region: CASSLGDRGYGYTF. DNA of the CDR3: TGCGCCAGCAGCTTGGGGGACAGGGGTTATGGCTACACCTTC.

The gene calls are TRBV7-8 and TRBJ1-4, with D unclear. The CDR3 is 15 amino acids. V dropped 1 base and J dropped 4 bases, with 10 bases sitting between them. Germline V gene data show CDR1 as SGHVS and CDR2 as FQNEAQ. The CDR3 loop is CASSLGGSLNEKLFF. For the CDR3, the DNA is TGTGCCAGCAGCTTAGGAGGCAGCCTTAATGAAAAACTGTTTTTT.

The chain joins TRBV6-5 to TRBJ2-1; 9 positions agree with TRBD2. The germline V gene encodes CDR1 MNHEY and CDR2 SVGAGI. The ends lost 8 bases at V and 9 bases at J; junction bases unmatched: 11. The CDR3 spans 14 residues. CDR3 nucleotide sequence: TGTGCCAGCGGCTTCTGGCCTAGCGGGGTTGAGCAGTTCTTC. Its protein is CASGFWPSGVEQFF.

This clone was seen at least ten times. The chain has TRBV5-4 and TRBJ1-2; D perhaps matches TRBD1 (5 bases). Between the trimmed V and J ends, which lost 4 bases and 1 base, there was a span of 20 bases. This CDR3 is built from 17 residues. The V gene's germline CDR1 is SGHNT and CDR2 YYREEE (reference sequence). The CDR3 loop reads CASSPGGATRINYGYTF. The CDR3 nucleotides read TGTGCCAGCAGCCCCGGAGGGGCCACCCGAATTAACTATGGCTACACCTTC.

The chain uses TRBV5-6 and TRBJ1-2; D perhaps matches TRBD1 (5 bases). The germline V gene has CDR1 SGHDT and CDR2 YYEEEE. CDR3 length equals 17 residues. Trimming pared 4 bases from V and 4 bases from J, leaving 23 bases between. CDR3 sequence (DNA): TGTGCCAGCAGCCCATGGGGCGACTTTCAAGGAGTCTATGGCTACACCTTC. Protein sequence: CASSPWGDFQGVYGYTF. Filled out from reference TRBV5-6 and TRBJ1-2, the complete variable domain reads DAGVTQSPTHLIKTRGQQVTLRCSPKSGHDTVSWYQQALGQGPQFIFQYYEEEERQRGNFPDRFSGHQFPNYSSELNVNALLLGDSALYLCASSPWGDFQGVYGYTFGSGTRLTVV.

The chain employs TRBV10-2 and TRBJ2-1; D remains ambiguous. This CDR3 has 12 residues. V gave up 2 bases and J gave up 10 bases, with 9 bases separating them. The germline V gene has CDR1 WSHSY and CDR2 SAAADI. CDR3 coding DNA: TGCGCCAGCAGTGAGGCATACTTCGAGCAGTTCTTC. Amino acids: CASSEAYFEQFF.

The chain recombines TRBV11-2 with TRBJ2-1; 12 nucleotides match TRBD2. Germline V gives CDR1 SGHAT, CDR2 FQNNGV. The V and J ends lost 4 bases and 4 bases, in that order; junction bases with no gene match: 2. This CDR3 spans 15 amino acids. The DNA for the CDR3 is TGTGCCAGCAGCTACCTAGCGGGGGGGTACAATGAGCAGTTCTTC. Its protein product is CASSYLAGGYNEQFF.

This chain connects TRBV5-1 to TRBJ1-2, with TRBD1 matching 9 bases. The germline CDR1 and CDR2 sequences are SGHRS and YFSETQ. The CDR3 length is 15 residues. V lost 0 bases to trimming and J lost 6 bases; unmatched junction nucleotides: 6. Written as DNA, the CDR3 is TGCGCCAGCAGCTTGGGGGAGACAGGGGGAAATGGCTACACCTTC. Residues: CASSLGETGGNGYTF.

The J gene is TRBJ1-2, the V gene TRBV7-2, with TRBD1 identical over 8 bases. The CDR3 is 14 amino acids. J gave up 4 bases and V 5 bases, and 6 bases lay outside the gene matches. The germline CDR1 and CDR2 sequences are SGHTA and FQGNSA. This CDR3 reads CASSPGQAFYGYTF. CDR3 nucleotides: TGTGCCAGCAGCCCGGGACAGGCCTTCTATGGCTACACCTTC.

The chain combines TRBV29-1 with TRBJ1-1, with 8 bases fitting TRBD1. Germline V gives CDR1 SQVTM, CDR2 ANQGSEA. V was clipped by 5 bases and J by 0 bases; unmatched bases: 5. The length of the CDR3 is 14 residues. The CDR3 protein is CSVTGQGLNTEAFF. For the CDR3, the DNA is TGCAGCGTTACCGGACAGGGCCTGAACACTGAAGCTTTCTTT.

The genes are TRBV6-2 or TRBV6-3 and TRBJ1-5; the match to TRBD1 covers 8 bases. Losses at the gene ends were 2 bases for V and 2 bases for J; bases not matched to a gene: 2. CDR1 is MNHEY and CDR2 is SVGEGT in the germline V gene. The CDR3 length is 15 residues. The CDR3 loop reads CASSYAGQGNQPQHF. DNA for the CDR3: TGTGCCAGCAGTTACGCGGGACAGGGCAATCAGCCCCAGCATTTT.

The V and J genes are TRBV5-1 and TRBJ1-1; TRBD1 agrees at 8 bases. Germline V gene lookup returns CDR1 SGHRS and CDR2 YFSETQ. CDR3 size: 17 residues. V trimming: 2 bases; J trimming: 1 base; junction bases outside the gene matches: 10. The CDR3 nucleotides read TGCGCCAGCAGCTTAGTGGGCCAGGGGGCAGGGAACACTGAAGCTTTCTTT. Its protein is CASSLVGQGAGNTEAFF.

About this clone itself: The identical CDR3 is also encoded by other nucleotide sequences in the sample. The genes are TRBV6-5 and TRBJ1-1; D is uncertain. The length of the CDR3 is 13 residues. V was shortened by 2 bases and J by 0 bases, with 4 bases between the two germline ends. The germline CDR1 and CDR2 sequences are MNHEY and SVGAGI. CDR3 nucleotides: TGTGCCAGCAGTTACCGGGTGAACACTGAAGCTTTCTTT. Amino acids: CASSYRVNTEAFF.

This clone turned up a few times. The CDR3 nucleotides are TGTGCCAGCAGTTTCGGACAGGGCACTGGTGCTTTCTTT. This encodes CASSFGQGTGAFF. The rearrangement joins TRBV12-3 or TRBV12-4 to TRBJ1-1, with TRBD1 matching over 8 bases. This CDR3 is built from 13 residues. V lost 3 bases to trimming and J lost 11 bases; unmatched junction nucleotides: 8.

The chain links TRBV9 to TRBJ1-2, with TRBD1 matching 7 bases. The CDR3 is 15 residues long. The trim removed 3 bases at V and 0 bases at J, leaving 5 bases unmatched. CDR1 SGDLS and CDR2 YYNGEE come from the germline V gene. The CDR3 DNA sequence: TGTGCCAGCAGCGCACACAGGGGAACTAACTATGGCTACACCTTC. Translated, it gives CASSAHRGTNYGYTF.

Only one count was recorded for this clone. The CDR3 bases are TGTGCCAGCAGTCCCCTGAGGGTACAGGGTAGCAATCAGCCCCAGCATTTT. Translating gives CASSPLRVQGSNQPQHF. The chain carries TRBV28 and TRBJ1-5; perhaps TRBD1 as D (6 bases). Trimming removed 5 bases from V and 0 bases from J, with 17 bases in between. The CDR3 contains 17 residues. CDR1 and CDR2 (germline): MDHEN, SYDVKM.

The chain has TRBV18 and TRBJ2-7; 8 nucleotides line up with TRBD1. The CDR3 runs to 14 residues. The germline V gene encodes CDR1 KGHSH and CDR2 LQKENI. J was trimmed by 6 bases and V by 3 bases; bases with no gene match: 7. CDR3 in DNA: TGTGCCAGCTCACCGGGGGCAGGGGGCCTCGAGCAGTACTTC. The encoded protein is CASSPGAGGLEQYF.

The chain has TRBV3-1 (or the pseudogene TRBV3-2) and TRBJ2-5; D remains ambiguous. The CDR3 runs to 14 residues. The germline CDR1 and CDR2 sequences are LGHDT and YNNKEL (reference sequence). V lost 0 bases to trimming and J lost 5 bases, with 10 bases between them. Here the CDR3 reads CASSQEYLPETQYF. CDR3 DNA sequence: TGTGCCAGCAGCCAAGAATATCTCCCCGAGACCCAGTACTTC.

The chain is built from TRBV4-1 and TRBJ2-7; 9 nucleotides agree with TRBD1. Trimming cost V 1 base and J 4 bases; bases outside gene matches: 5. Germline CDR1 is MGHRA and CDR2 is YSYEKL. The CDR3 length is 15 residues. The CDR3: CASSQGQGDWYEQYF. The CDR3 DNA sequence: TGCGCCAGCAGCCAAGGACAGGGGGATTGGTACGAGCAGTACTTC.

The V and J genes are TRBV13 and TRBJ2-2, with D maybe TRBD1 (5 bases). CDR3 length: 15 residues. Germline values: CDR1 PRHDT, CDR2 FYEKMQ (reference sequence). V was clipped by 0 bases and J by 2 bases, with 7 bases between them. In DNA, the CDR3 is TGTGCCAGCAGCTTAGGGGGGCCTAACACCGGGGAGCTGTTTTTT. Translating gives CASSLGGPNTGELFF.

The V gene is TRBV18, the J gene TRBJ1-2; no reliable D call. V lost 3 bases and J 7 bases, leaving 12 bases between the germline ends. This CDR3 has 13 residues. Germline CDR1 is KGHSH and CDR2 is LQKENI. The CDR3 reads CASSPQLSSGYTF. In DNA, the CDR3 is TGTGCCAGCTCACCCCAATTGTCGAGTGGCTACACCTTC.

The chain carries TRBV19 and TRBJ1-3; 10 bases are a match to TRBD1. Germline CDR1 reads LNHDA; CDR2 reads SQIVND (reference sequence). This CDR3 is 17 amino acids long. J lost 0 bases, V lost 5 bases, and 7 bases had no gene match. The CDR3 nucleotides are TGTGCCAGTAGTCGACAGGGGGCATCCCTCTCTGGAAACACCATATATTTT. Translating it yields CASSRQGASLSGNTIYF.

V is TRBV19 and J is TRBJ2-7; TRBD1 aligns across 11 bases. This CDR3 comprises 16 residues. Unmatched junction bases numbered 11, after V lost 5 bases and J lost 5 bases. Germline V gives CDR1 LNHDA, CDR2 SQIVND (reference sequence). The DNA of the CDR3 is TGTGCCAGTAGTCTGACCCGGACAGGGGGCTTGAACGAGCAGTACTTC. Its translation: CASSLTRTGGLNEQYF.

The V gene is TRBV12-5, the J gene TRBJ2-1; 7 bases fit TRBD2. Germline loops: CDR1 LGHNT, CDR2 FRNRAP. Unmatched junction bases numbered 12, after V lost 4 bases and J lost 6 bases. The CDR3 consists of 16 residues. CDR3 nucleotides: TGTGCTAGTGGTTCCTTTTGGGGGGGTTTGGGCAATGAGCAGTTCTTC. It specifies CASGSFWGGLGNEQFF.

This chain links TRBV7-2 with TRBJ2-3; TRBD2 agrees at 8 bases. Per germline, CDR1 SGHTA and CDR2 FQGNSA. CDR3 length: 15 residues. The trim removed 2 bases at V and 3 bases at J, leaving 4 bases unmatched. CDR3 protein: CASSLWAGGTDTQYF. The DNA for the CDR3 is TGTGCCAGCAGCTTATGGGCGGGGGGAACAGATACGCAGTATTTT.

The genes are TRBV3-1 (or the pseudogene TRBV3-2) and TRBJ1-5, with 9 bases matching TRBD1. The CDR3 is made up of 14 amino acids. Germline values: CDR1 LGHDT, CDR2 YNNKEL (reference sequence). The J segment lost 6 bases and the V segment lost 6 bases, leaving 6 bases of the junction unmatched. The CDR3 spells CASSVDRGSQPQHF. Here the CDR3 DNA reads TGTGCCAGCAGTGTTGACAGGGGGAGTCAGCCCCAGCATTTT.

The chain uses TRBV18 and TRBJ1-4; D may be TRBD1 (6 bases). This CDR3 is 14 amino acids long. Trimming stripped 2 bases from V and 7 bases from J, with 11 bases between. Germline V CDR1 and CDR2: KGHSH, LQKENI. The CDR3 sequence is CASSPGDRSEKLFF. The CDR3 coding sequence is TGTGCCAGCTCACCAGGAGACAGGAGTGAAAAACTGTTTTTT.

The rearrangement uses TRBV28 and TRBJ2-7, with 10 bases identical to TRBD1. Germline CDR1 and CDR2: MDHEN and SYDVKM. V lost 4 bases to trimming and J lost 2 bases; unmatched junction nucleotides: 8. This CDR3 region has 16 residues. This chain's CDR3 is CASSSTGTGVTYEQYF. CDR3 DNA sequence: TGTGCCAGCAGTTCTACCGGGACAGGGGTCACCTACGAGCAGTACTTC.

Regarding this clone: One end of the junction is discordant with germline, which a read error may explain. V and J are TRBV10-3 and TRBJ2-1, with 7 bases aligning to TRBD1. In germline, CDR1 is ENHRY, CDR2 SYGVKD. This CDR3 has 15 residues. DNA for the CDR3: TGTGCCATCGGTGACAGGGTCGTCGCCTACAATGAGCAGTTCTTC. Residues: CAIGDRVVAYNEQFF.

Of note for this clone: This CDR3 is also generated by other DNA sequences in the sample. V is TRBV18 and J is TRBJ1-1; D not certain. V was pared by 2 bases and J by 2 bases, with 6 bases between. Germline values: CDR1 KGHSH, CDR2 LQKENI. CDR3 size: 13 residues. The CDR3 spells CASSPSGNTEAFF. In DNA form, the CDR3 reads TGTGCCAGCTCACCATCGGGAAACACTGAAGCTTTCTTT.